Listed below are T cell receptor beta chains from one sample, sequenced in a study of blood T cell repertoires in COVID-19. Sequencing was performed with immunoSEQ multiplex PCR; in TCRdb, only in-frame clones are kept and a portion is missing. Altogether 90,000 to 140,000 clones are present, under 90% being singletons, with the ten largest covering approximately 38%. Source material: peripheral blood. Source of these receptors: an elderly man with acute or convalescent COVID-19. The CDR3 runs from the conserved cysteine through the conserved F or W.

V: TRBV15
J: TRBJ2-3
CDR3: CATSRGGGTTDTQYF

V: TRBV30
J: TRBJ1-2
CDR3: CAWSGQGGTYGYTF

V: TRBV9
J: TRBJ1-2
CDR3: CASSVGNSPNYGYTF

V: TRBV7-8
J: TRBJ2-7
CDR3: CASSHSFYEQYF

V: TRBV24-1
J: TRBJ1-1
CDR3: CATSDPGQGANTEAFF

V: TRBV5-1
J: TRBJ1-6
CDR3: CASSLAPRQDGSPLHF

V: TRBV29-1
J: TRBJ1-5
CDR3: CSVLLWDSRYSNQPQHF

V: TRBV7-2
J: TRBJ2-7
CDR3: CASSLGTSGASGGQYF

V: TRBV29-1
J: TRBJ2-5
CDR3: CSVDGAGGLSETQYF

V: TRBV5-1
J: TRBJ1-2
CDR3: CASSPGQANYGYTF

V: TRBV9
J: TRBJ2-1
CDR3: CASSVGQNEQFF

V: TRBV6-1
J: TRBJ2-7
CDR3: CASSERTGGLFYEQYF

V: TRBV5-1
J: TRBJ2-7
CDR3: CASSPGQIYEQYF

V: TRBV5-5
J: TRBJ1-5
CDR3: CASSLSPGQPQHF

V: TRBV25-1
J: TRBJ2-3
CDR3: CASSLAGGSDTQYF

V: TRBV15
J: TRBJ2-7
CDR3: CATSRATRLAGSSYEQYF

V: TRBV19
J: TRBJ2-7
CDR3: CASSAEMDTIYEQYF

V: TRBV18
J: TRBJ1-6
CDR3: CASSPLGAAYNSPLHF

V: TRBV7-2
J: TRBJ2-3
CDR3: CASSLTRDTDTQYF

V: TRBV27
J: TRBJ2-3
CDR3: CASNPLAGSTDTQYF

V: TRBV24-1
J: TRBJ1-1
CDR3: CATPPEARSNTEAFF

V: TRBV15
J: TRBJ2-3
CDR3: CATSRASTDTQYF

V: TRBV5-6
J: TRBJ1-5
CDR3: CASSLDRTGREHF

V: TRBV5-1
J: TRBJ1-1
CDR3: CASSNTGEWDTEAFF

V: TRBV29-1
J: TRBJ2-1
CDR3: CSVDHLAGGTYNEQFF

V: TRBV6-5
J: TRBJ2-7
CDR3: CASSSTGTSGYEQYF

V: TRBV14
J: TRBJ2-7
CDR3: CASSHGRAEQYF

V: TRBV11-1
J: TRBJ1-2
CDR3: CASSLANGREDGYTF

V: TRBV28
J: TRBJ1-2
CDR3: CASSLRLYGYTF

V: TRBV5-6
J: TRBJ1-4
CDR3: CASSSTGTNEKLFF

V: TRBV5-1
J: TRBJ1-2
CDR3: CASRRGTGVGGGYTF

V: TRBV7-3
J: TRBJ1-1
CDR3: CASSQRVGTEAFF

V: TRBV7-2
J: TRBJ1-5
CDR3: CASSLVVDQPQHF

V: TRBV6-2/TRBV6-3
J: TRBJ2-1
CDR3: CASSYRRGTNFNNEQFF

V: TRBV28
J: TRBJ2-7
CDR3: CASQDRFHEQYF

V: TRBV10-3
J: TRBJ1-4
CDR3: CAISNGGRGEKLFF

V: TRBV6-2/TRBV6-3
J: TRBJ1-2
CDR3: CASTPREGAYGYTF

V: TRBV7-2
J: TRBJ2-7
CDR3: CASSPLQASSYEQYF

V: TRBV6-5
J: TRBJ2-3
CDR3: CASRAPSGRSSTQYF

V: TRBV5-6
J: TRBJ2-7
CDR3: CASSLKGGRALKTYEQYF

V: TRBV6-2/TRBV6-3
J: TRBJ2-1
CDR3: CASSYSLAQPYNEQFF

V: TRBV7-6
J: TRBJ2-2
CDR3: CASSPGTGMDTGELFF

V: TRBV11-2
J: TRBJ2-5
CDR3: CASSLAGVAETQYF

V: TRBV5-1
J: TRBJ1-2
CDR3: CASSQGAQSVYGYTF